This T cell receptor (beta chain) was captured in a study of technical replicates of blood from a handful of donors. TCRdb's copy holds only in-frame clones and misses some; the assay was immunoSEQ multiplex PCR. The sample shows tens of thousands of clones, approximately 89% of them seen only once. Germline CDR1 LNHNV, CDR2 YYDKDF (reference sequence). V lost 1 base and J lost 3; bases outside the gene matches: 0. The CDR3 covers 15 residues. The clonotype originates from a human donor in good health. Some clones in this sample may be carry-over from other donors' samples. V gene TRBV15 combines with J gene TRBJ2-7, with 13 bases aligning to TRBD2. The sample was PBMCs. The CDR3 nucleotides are TGTGCCACCAGCAGAGGGACTAGCGGGAGCTACGAGCAGTACTTC. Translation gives CATSRGTSGSYEQYF.